The entry that follows covers one TCR beta chain sequence. Its specificity is not known. There are 16 residues in the CDR3. With 4 bases clipped from V and 4 bases from J, the junction kept 10 bases outside the gene matches. The germline gives CDR1 SGHRS, CDR2 YFSETQ. Study-level results: Tumor Tregs overlapped most with tumor, then blood, naive CD4+ cells. Tumor memory CD4+ T cell TCR gene usage clustered with blood and lymph node memory CD4+ cells and lymph node naive CD4+ cells.

After constant-region reverse-primer amplification, full-length variable regions underwent semi-nested PCR with Nested Universal Primer A. TCRdb passed the 5' RACE reads through MiXCR, listing each CDR3 protein once. The sample contains approximately 60,000 distinct CDR3 sequences, about 20% of which appear only once. This chain joins TRBV5-1 and TRBJ1-3, with 8 positions matching TRBD1. This receptor was identified in a female donor with breast cancer. Sequences were obtained from memory CD4+ T cells sorted from a lymph node. This sample's subset: memory CD4+ T cells, CD4+CD45RO+CD25-. CDR3: CASSRDGQGLGNTIYF. In nucleotides, the CDR3 is TGCGCCAGCAGCAGGGATGGACAGGGATTAGGAAACACCATATATTTT.